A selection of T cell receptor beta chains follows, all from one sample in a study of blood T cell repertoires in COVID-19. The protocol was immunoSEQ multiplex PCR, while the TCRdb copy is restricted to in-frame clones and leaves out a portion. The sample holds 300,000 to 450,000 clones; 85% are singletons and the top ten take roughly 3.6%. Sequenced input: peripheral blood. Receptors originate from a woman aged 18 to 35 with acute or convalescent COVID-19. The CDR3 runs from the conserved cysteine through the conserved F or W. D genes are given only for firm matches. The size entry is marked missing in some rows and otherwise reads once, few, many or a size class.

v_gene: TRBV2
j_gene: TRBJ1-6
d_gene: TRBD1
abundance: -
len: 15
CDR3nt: TGTGCCAGCAGGCTCACAGGGGGCTTGTATTCACCCCTCCACTTT
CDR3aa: CASRLTGGLYSPLHF

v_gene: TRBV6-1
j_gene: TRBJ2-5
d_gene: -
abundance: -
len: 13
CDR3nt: TGTGCCAGCAGTGACGGGTACCAAGAGACCCAGTACTTC
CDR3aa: CASSDGYQETQYF

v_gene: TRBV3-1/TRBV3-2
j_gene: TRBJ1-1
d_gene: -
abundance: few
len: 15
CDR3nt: TGTGCCAGCAGCCAAAGGGACTCGATGAACACTGAAGCTTTCTTT
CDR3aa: CASSQRDSMNTEAFF

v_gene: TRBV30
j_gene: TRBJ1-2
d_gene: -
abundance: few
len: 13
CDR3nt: TGTGCCTGGAGTGATACGGGAAACTATGGCTACACCTTC
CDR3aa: CAWSDTGNYGYTF

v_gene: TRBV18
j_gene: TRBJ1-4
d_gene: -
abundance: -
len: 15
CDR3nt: TGTGCCAGCTCACCAAGTACAGGGTGGAGTGAAAAACTGTTTTTT
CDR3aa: CASSPSTGWSEKLFF

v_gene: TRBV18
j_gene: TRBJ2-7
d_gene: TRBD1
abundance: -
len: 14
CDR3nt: TGTGCCAGCTCACAAGGGACAGGGGGCTACGAGCAGTACTTC
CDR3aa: CASSQGTGGYEQYF

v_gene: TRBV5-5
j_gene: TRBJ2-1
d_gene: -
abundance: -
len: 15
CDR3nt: TGTGCCAGCAGCTTGGAGGACAGCTCCTACAATGAGCAGTTCTTC
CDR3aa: CASSLEDSSYNEQFF

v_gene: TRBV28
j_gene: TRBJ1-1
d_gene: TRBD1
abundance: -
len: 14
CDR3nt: TGTGCCAGCAGTCCCCCAGGGGGATTGACTGAAGCTTTCTTT
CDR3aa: CASSPPGGLTEAFF

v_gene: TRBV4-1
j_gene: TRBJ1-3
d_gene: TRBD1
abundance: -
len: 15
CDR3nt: TGCGCCAGCAGCATACAGGGGGTGATTGGAAACACCATATATTTT
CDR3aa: CASSIQGVIGNTIYF

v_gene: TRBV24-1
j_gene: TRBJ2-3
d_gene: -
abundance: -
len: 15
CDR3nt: TGTGCCACCAGTCAGAGGCGCGGGGGCACAGATACGCAGTATTTT
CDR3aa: CATSQRRGGTDTQYF

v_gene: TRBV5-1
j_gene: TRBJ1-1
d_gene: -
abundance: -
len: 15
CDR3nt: TGCGCCAGCAGCTTGGTAGGGGCATGGGACACTGAAGCTTTCTTT
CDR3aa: CASSLVGAWDTEAFF

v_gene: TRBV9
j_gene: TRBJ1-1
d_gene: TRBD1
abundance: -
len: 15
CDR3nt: TGTGCCAGCAGCGTTCGACAGGGGGGGAACACTGAAGCTTTCTTT
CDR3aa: CASSVRQGGNTEAFF

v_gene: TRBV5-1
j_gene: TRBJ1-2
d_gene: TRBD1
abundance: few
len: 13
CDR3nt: TGCGCCAGCAGCTTTGGGACAGGGTATGGCTACACCTTC
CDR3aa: CASSFGTGYGYTF

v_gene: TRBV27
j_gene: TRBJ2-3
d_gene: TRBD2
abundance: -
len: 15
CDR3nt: TGTGCCAGCAGTTCGGTAGCGGGAGAGGAAGATACGCAGTATTTT
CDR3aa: CASSSVAGEEDTQYF

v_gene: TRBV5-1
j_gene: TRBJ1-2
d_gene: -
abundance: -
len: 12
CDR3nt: TGCGCCAGCAGCCCCCAGGGTTATGGCTACACCTTC
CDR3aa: CASSPQGYGYTF

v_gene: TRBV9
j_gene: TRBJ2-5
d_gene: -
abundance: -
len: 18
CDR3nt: TGTGCCAGCAGCGTAGCCCCCCAGGGTGGGGGGGCCCAAGAGACCCAGTACTTC
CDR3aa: CASSVAPQGGGAQETQYF

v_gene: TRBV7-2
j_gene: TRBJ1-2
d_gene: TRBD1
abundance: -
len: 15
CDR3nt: TGTGCCAGCAGCCCCACTGGGACAGGGGGTTATGGCTACACCTTC
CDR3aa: CASSPTGTGGYGYTF

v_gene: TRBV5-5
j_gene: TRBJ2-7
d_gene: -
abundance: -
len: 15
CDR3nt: TGTGCCAGCAGCGGGGCCGGGGGATCCCTGGGCGAGCAGTACTTC
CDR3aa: CASSGAGGSLGEQYF

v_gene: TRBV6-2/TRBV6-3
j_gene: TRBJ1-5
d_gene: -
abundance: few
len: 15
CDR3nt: TGTGCCAGCAGTTCGGGACTCACTAGCAATCAGCCCCAGCATTTT
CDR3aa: CASSSGLTSNQPQHF

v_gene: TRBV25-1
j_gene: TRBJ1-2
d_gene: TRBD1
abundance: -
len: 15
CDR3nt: TGTGCCAGCAGTTTACCGGGACAGGGGAACTATGGCTACACCTTC
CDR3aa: CASSLPGQGNYGYTF

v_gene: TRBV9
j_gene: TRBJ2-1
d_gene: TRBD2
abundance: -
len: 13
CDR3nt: TGTGCCAGCAGCGCGGGACTAGCGGTTGAGCAGTTCTTC
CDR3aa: CASSAGLAVEQFF

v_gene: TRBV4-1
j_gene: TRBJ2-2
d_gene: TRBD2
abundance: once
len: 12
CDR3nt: TGCGCCAGCAAACTAGCGGCCGGGGAGCTGTTTTTT
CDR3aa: CASKLAAGELFF

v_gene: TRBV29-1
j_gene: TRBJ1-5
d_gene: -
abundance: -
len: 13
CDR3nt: TGCAGCGTTGCAGGGGCGAGCAATCAGCCCCAGCATTTT
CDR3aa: CSVAGASNQPQHF

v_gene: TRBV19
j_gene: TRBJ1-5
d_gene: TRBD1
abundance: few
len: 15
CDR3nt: TGTGCCAGTAGTTCCGGGACAGGGGGCGACCAGCCCCAGCATTTT
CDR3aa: CASSSGTGGDQPQHF

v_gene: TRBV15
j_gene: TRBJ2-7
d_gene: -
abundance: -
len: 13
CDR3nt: TGTGCCACCAGCCGAACGGACACTTACGAGCAGTACTTC
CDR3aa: CATSRTDTYEQYF

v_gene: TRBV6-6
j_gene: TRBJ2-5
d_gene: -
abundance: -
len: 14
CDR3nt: TGTGCCAGCAGGGGATCTTTCGGTGAGGGGACCCAGTACTTC
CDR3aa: CASRGSFGEGTQYF

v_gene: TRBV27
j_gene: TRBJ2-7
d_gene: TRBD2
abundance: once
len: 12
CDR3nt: TGTGCCACCCGAAGCGGGATCCACGAGCAGTACTTC
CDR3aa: CATRSGIHEQYF

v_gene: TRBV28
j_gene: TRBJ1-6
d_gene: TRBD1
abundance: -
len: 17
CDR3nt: TGTGCCAGCATCCTATCGACAGGGGGCTCCTATAATTCACCCCTCCACTTT
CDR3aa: CASILSTGGSYNSPLHF

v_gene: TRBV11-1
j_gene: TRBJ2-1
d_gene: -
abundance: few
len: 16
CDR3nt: TGTGCCAGCAGCCCTCGGAGGGATAGCTCCTACAATGAGCAGTTCTTC
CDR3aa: CASSPRRDSSYNEQFF